The source of this T cell receptor (beta chain) is a study of blood T cell repertoires in COVID-19. About the study: Sample material is recorded as cDNA or gDNA derived from T cells, B-cell-depleted T cells, or PBMCs.

Sequencing was performed with immunoSEQ multiplex PCR; in TCRdb, only in-frame clones are kept and a portion is missing. The table includes about 25,000 clones, 85% to 90% detected once. This clone was recorded only once. The CDR3 has 15 amino acids. Germline loops: CDR1 SEHNR, CDR2 FQNEAQ (reference sequence). V shed 4 bases, J shed 6 bases, and the junction held 6 bases outside the gene matches. The receptor comes from a man between 65 and 80 years old with active COVID-19. Sequences were obtained from peripheral blood. The chain is built from TRBV7-9 and TRBJ2-2, with 9 positions matching TRBD2. The CDR3 here is CASSSRLAVPGELFF. The CDR3 nucleotides read TGTGCCAGCAGCTCTAGACTAGCGGTACCCGGGGAGCTGTTTTTT.